The 14 T cell receptor beta chains below come from one sample, sequenced in a study of CD4 T cells in relation to SARS-CoV-2 and coronaviruses. CD4+ T cells from unexposed donors were obtained before the COVID-19 pandemic (2011-2018). After about 10 days of culture, CD4+ T cells were isolated. These receptors have no identified antigens. Profiled with immunoSEQ multiplex PCR; TCRdb holds only in-frame clones, not every one. The sample lists tens of thousands of clones; roughly 70% were seen once. The sequenced material came from CD4+ T cells from PBMCs, cultured in vitro. These receptors originate from a human donor in good health.

CDR3: CASSLQETQYF. In DNA, the CDR3 is TGTGCCAGCAGTCTACAGGAGACCCAGTACTTC. J is TRBJ2-5 and V is TRBV12-3 or TRBV12-4; D is undetermined. The CDR3 loop spans 11 amino acids. Trimming shortened V by 5 bases and J by 5 bases, and 6 bases separated the two germline ends.

This clone has just a few counts. V is TRBV19 and J is TRBJ1-1; 7 nucleotides agree with TRBD1. Germline-derived CDR1 and CDR2 are LNHDA and SQIVND (reference sequence). CDR3 length equals 14 residues. V lost 4 bases and J lost 2; bases outside the gene matches: 4. The CDR3 sequence: CASSTGQANTEAFF. Written as DNA, the CDR3 is TGTGCCAGTAGTACCGGACAGGCTAACACTGAAGCTTTCTTT.

V is TRBV11-3 and J is TRBJ1-6, with a weak D call TRBD1 (5 bases). Germline CDR1 is SGHNT and CDR2 is YENEEA. CDR3 length: 13 amino acids. Trimming took 0 bases from V and 10 from J, leaving 7 bases between them. This chain's CDR3 is CASSLDPGSPLHF. The CDR3 DNA reads as TGTGCCAGCAGCTTAGATCCAGGGTCACCCCTCCACTTT.

The chain has TRBV6-6 and TRBJ2-2, with TRBD2 matching over 14 bases. The V gene end was trimmed by 6 bases and the J gene end by 3 bases; junction bases not matched to a gene: 6. The V gene's germline CDR1 is MNHNY and CDR2 SVGAGI (reference sequence). The CDR3 length is 17 residues. In nucleotides, the CDR3 is TGTGCCAGCAGCCGAGGGACTAGCGGGAGTGACACCGGGGAGCTGTTTTTT. Protein sequence: CASSRGTSGSDTGELFF.

This sequence joins TRBV5-6 and TRBJ1-5; weak D call: TRBD1 (6 bases). Germline assignment: CDR1 SGHDT and CDR2 YYEEEE. V dropped 0 bases and J dropped 2 bases, with 21 bases sitting between them. The CDR3 is 19 residues long. The CDR3 DNA sequence: TGTGCCAGCAGCTTGGCCGCGTGGGGGGGGCTGAGTGGCAATCAGCCCCAGCATTTT. Encoded protein: CASSLAAWGGLSGNQPQHF. The variable domain in full, with the rest retrieved from reference TRBV5-6 and TRBJ1-5, is DAGVTQSPTHLIKTRGQQVTLRCSPKSGHDTVSWYQQALGQGPQFIFQYYEEEERQRGNFPDRFSGHQFPNYSSELNVNALLLGDSALYLCASSLAAWGGLSGNQPQHFGDGTRLSIL.

The V and J genes are TRBV29-1 and TRBJ2-2, with 9 bases matching TRBD2. Germline lookup yields CDR1 SQVTM and CDR2 ANQGSEA. V shed 4 bases, J shed 6 bases, and the junction held 6 bases outside the gene matches. The CDR3 is 14 residues long. DNA of the CDR3: TGCAGCGTTGGGCGGGGGGGTTTGGCCGGGGAGCTGTTTTTT. Translated, it gives CSVGRGGLAGELFF.

Points on this clone: The identical CDR3 is also encoded by other nucleotide sequences in the sample. The chain couples TRBV6-2 or TRBV6-3 to TRBJ2-1; 7 bases are a match to TRBD1. CDR3 length equals 12 residues. CDR1 and CDR2 (germline): MNHEY, SVGEGT. The V and J ends lost 5 bases and 6 bases, in that order; junction bases with no gene match: 1. DNA for the CDR3: TGTGCCAGCAGTAGACAGGGCAATGAGCAGTTCTTC. Amino acids: CASSRQGNEQFF.

The chain recombines TRBV14 with TRBJ1-5; D is possibly TRBD1 (5 bases). Per the germline V gene, CDR1 is SGHDN and CDR2 is FVKESK. This CDR3 spans 17 amino acids. Between the trimmed V and J ends, which lost 1 base and 2 bases, there was a span of 15 bases. The CDR3 sequence: CASSQVFRAWGNQPQHF. The CDR3 bases are TGTGCCAGCAGCCAAGTTTTCAGGGCCTGGGGCAATCAGCCCCAGCATTTT.

The rearrangement joins TRBV6-5 to TRBJ2-1; the D gene is possibly TRBD2 (6 bases). CDR3 length: 14 residues. Germline V lookup: CDR1 MNHEY, CDR2 SVGAGI. With 5 bases removed from V and 13 bases from J, the gap between germline ends came to 21 bases. The CDR3 nucleotides are TGTGCCAGCAGTCTAGACCCCTCCCATAGCGGTCAGTTCTTC. As protein: CASSLDPSHSGQFF.

The chain joins TRBV6-2 or TRBV6-3 to TRBJ2-5, with 12 positions matching TRBD2. The germline gives CDR1 MNHEY, CDR2 SVGEGT. V shed 4 bases, J shed 5 bases, and the junction held 8 bases outside the gene matches. The CDR3 contains 16 residues. As DNA, the CDR3 is TGTGCCAGCAGTTCCCAGACTAGCGGGAGAAGTGAGACCCAGTACTTC. Its translation is CASSSQTSGRSETQYF.

This clone occurred a few times. This chain connects TRBV2 to TRBJ1-5; tentative D call: TRBD1 (5 bases). Trimming removed 4 bases from V and 7 bases from J, with 11 bases in between. CDR3 length: 13 amino acids. The germline CDR1 and CDR2 sequences are SNHLY and FYNNEI. For the CDR3, the DNA is TGTGCCAGCAGTGGGACATCAGGGCAGCCCCAGCATTTT. Its translation is CASSGTSGQPQHF.

V usage is TRBV5-4 and J usage is TRBJ1-4; D gene ambiguous. Trimming cost V 2 bases and J 5 bases, with 13 bases left between them. This CDR3 spans 15 amino acids. Germline values: CDR1 SGHNT, CDR2 YYREEE (reference sequence). CDR3 protein: CASSLNSLGNEKLFF. The CDR3 DNA reads as TGTGCCAGCAGCTTAAATTCCCTAGGGAATGAAAAACTGTTTTTT.

This clone has just a few counts. This chain links TRBV11-2 with TRBJ2-7; 9 nucleotides match TRBD1. CDR1 SGHAT and CDR2 FQNNGV come from the germline V gene. The junction had 4 bases not matched to a gene; V was cut back by 2 bases and J by 2 bases. The CDR3 is 15 residues long. The CDR3 reads CASSLLQGAPYEQYF. The CDR3 DNA is TGTGCCAGCAGCTTACTACAGGGGGCCCCCTACGAGCAGTACTTC.

The genes are TRBV6-1 and TRBJ2-1, with TRBD2 matching 8 bases. Germline assignment: CDR1 MNHNS and CDR2 SASEGT. The V segment lost 2 bases and the J segment 3 bases; nucleotides outside the gene matches: 9. CDR3 length: 17 amino acids. CDR3 nucleotide sequence: TGTGCCAGCAGTGAACTTAAGGGTAGCGGGAACTACAATGAGCAGTTCTTC. Translating it yields CASSELKGSGNYNEQFF.